Below are 15 T cell receptor beta chains sequenced from a single sample in a study of OX40 agonist ivuxolimab in advanced cancers. Data came from immunoSEQ multiplex PCR; TCRdb stores just in-frame clones and leaves some out. The sample carries 100,000 or so clones, around 93% recorded once. The material sequenced was CD4+ or CD8+ T cells sorted from blood, taken in a trial of the OX40 agonist ivuxolimab. The receptor source for this set is an adult with an advanced solid tumor such as melanoma, head and neck, liver or kidney cancer.

The V call is TRBV11-3, the J call TRBJ2-1; the D gene is possibly TRBD2 (6 bases). Germline V gene sequence: CDR1 SGHNT, CDR2 YENEEA. The CDR3 extends over 17 amino acids. The ends were cut back, 3 bases at V and 4 bases at J, with 19 bases in the middle. CDR3 sequence (DNA): TGTGCCAGCAGCTTTAAGGTTCCGGGACTGTCATACAATGAGCAGTTCTTC. Its translation is CASSFKVPGLSYNEQFF.

The J gene is TRBJ1-1, the V gene TRBV5-1; no clear D. Germline CDR1 SGHRS, CDR2 YFSETQ. The CDR3 contains 14 residues. With 4 bases removed from V and 1 base from J, the gap between germline ends came to 11 bases. CDR3 in DNA: TGCGCCAGCAGCCCCGCCGCTTCGAACACTGAAGCTTTCTTT. This gives the protein CASSPAASNTEAFF.

V gene TRBV5-1 combines with J gene TRBJ2-7, with 10 bases matching TRBD2. Germline CDR1 reads SGHRS; CDR2 reads YFSETQ. The CDR3 spans 15 residues. Trimming cost V 0 bases and J 0 bases; bases outside gene matches: 0. The CDR3 bases are TGCGCCAGCAGCTTGGGGACTAGCGGCTCCTACGAGCAGTACTTC. Its translation: CASSLGTSGSYEQYF.

The J gene is TRBJ2-1, the V gene TRBV11-3; 8 nucleotides agree with TRBD2. Germline V gene data show CDR1 as SGHNT and CDR2 as YENEEA. J gave up 2 bases and V 5 bases, and 5 bases lay outside the gene matches. The CDR3 length is 15 residues. The CDR3 region is CASSISGETYNEQFF. The CDR3 DNA follows: TGTGCCAGCAGCATTAGCGGGGAAACCTACAATGAGCAGTTCTTC.

The CDR3 protein is CASSVRTGRRDQPQHF. CDR3 coding DNA: TGTGCCAGTAGTGTACGGACAGGGCGGCGGGATCAGCCCCAGCATTTT. J is TRBJ1-5 and V is TRBV19; 8 bases fit TRBD1. The V segment lost 5 bases and the J segment 5 bases; nucleotides outside the gene matches: 11. CDR1 is LNHDA and CDR2 is SQIVND in the germline V gene (reference sequence). CDR3 size: 16 residues.

The CDR3 spells CSVSLSGESSYEQYF. CDR3 sequence (DNA): TGCAGCGTCTCTCTAAGCGGGGAGAGCTCCTACGAGCAGTACTTC. V usage is TRBV29-1 and J usage is TRBJ2-7; TRBD2 agrees at 7 bases. This CDR3 region has 15 residues. V shed 6 bases and J 0 bases; nucleotides not matched to a gene: 11. Per the germline V gene, CDR1 is SQVTM and CDR2 is ANQGSEA.

The rearrangement uses TRBV28 and TRBJ2-1; D uncertain. CDR3 size: 12 residues. From germline, CDR1 is MDHEN and CDR2 SYDVKM. Trimming took 10 bases from V and 9 from J, leaving 16 bases between them. The CDR3 bases are TGTGCCATCCAGTCCCAAACGGGTGAGCAGTTCTTC. Translated: CAIQSQTGEQFF.

J is TRBJ2-2 and V is TRBV4-1; unclear D gene. V lost 2 bases, J lost 2 bases, and 3 bases lay in between. The CDR3 extends over 13 amino acids. CDR1 is MGHRA and CDR2 is YSYEKL in the germline V gene. The CDR3 DNA reads TGCGCCAGCAGCCAAATAAACACCGGGGAGCTGTTTTTT. Amino acids: CASSQINTGELFF.

The chain combines TRBV7-2 with TRBJ1-1; D is unresolved. CDR1 is SGHTA and CDR2 is FQGNSA in the germline V gene. Trimming left V 2 bases short and J 0 bases short, with 13 bases between. This CDR3 spans 16 amino acids. CDR3 sequence: CASSLLGSDLNTEAFF. The CDR3 DNA sequence: TGTGCCAGCAGCTTACTTGGATCGGATCTGAACACTGAAGCTTTCTTT.

The chain has TRBV6-5 and TRBJ2-7; 14 positions agree with TRBD2. Unmatched junction bases numbered 4, after V lost 8 bases and J lost 4 bases. The V gene's germline CDR1 is MNHEY and CDR2 SVGAGI. The CDR3 contains 14 residues. Here the CDR3 reads CASGGLAGVYEQYF. The CDR3 DNA is TGTGCCAGCGGGGGACTAGCGGGAGTTTACGAGCAGTACTTC.

In nucleotides, the CDR3 is TGTGCCAGCAGCTTGGCCCTCGGACGGGGGCAGTTCTTC. Translated: CASSLALGRGQFF. The V and J genes are TRBV7-6 and TRBJ2-1, with D possibly matching TRBD2 (5 bases). The V and J ends lost 3 bases and 12 bases respectively, with 15 bases between them. Per germline, CDR1 SGHVS and CDR2 FNYEAQ. The CDR3 sequence is 13 residues long.

CDR3 sequence reads: CASSYWEGGYYGYTF. The DNA of the CDR3 is TGTGCCAGCAGTTACTGGGAGGGGGGTTACTATGGCTACACCTTC. This chain links TRBV6-5 with TRBJ1-2, with D possibly matching TRBD1 (6 bases). The germline V and J ends were trimmed by 1 base and 3 bases, with 12 bases remaining between them. CDR3 length: 15 residues. CDR1 and CDR2 from the germline V gene are MNHEY and SVGAGI.

V usage is TRBV5-1 and J usage is TRBJ2-1, with D possibly TRBD2 on 6 matching bases. Germline CDR1 reads SGHRS; CDR2 reads YFSETQ. The CDR3 spans 15 residues. With 0 bases removed from V and 2 bases from J, the gap between germline ends came to 9 bases. CDR3 amino acids: CASSLALATYNEQFF. The CDR3 bases are TGCGCCAGCAGCTTGGCCCTAGCGACCTACAATGAGCAGTTCTTC. Using reference TRBV5-1 and TRBJ2-1 for the parts outside the CDR3, the full variable domain is KAGVTQTPRYLIKTRGQQVTLSCSPISGHRSVSWYQQTPGQGLQFLFEYFSETQRNKGNFPGRFSGRQFSNSRSEMNVSTLELGDSALYLCASSLALATYNEQFFGPGTRLTVL.

V is TRBV5-1 and J is TRBJ2-7, with TRBD1 identical over 8 bases. Per germline, CDR1 SGHRS and CDR2 YFSETQ. This CDR3 comprises 15 residues. V lost 3 bases to trimming and J lost 3 bases; unmatched junction nucleotides: 8. CDR3 DNA sequence: TGCGCCAGCAGCTCCAAAATAGGACAGGGCTACGAGCAGTACTTC. It translates to CASSSKIGQGYEQYF.

V usage is TRBV6-1 and J usage is TRBJ2-5; possible D gene TRBD1, 5 bases. Germline values: CDR1 MNHNS, CDR2 SASEGT. This CDR3 contains 15 residues. V was pared by 5 bases and J by 5 bases, with 18 bases between. CDR3 sequence: CASSQGAGPVETQYF. CDR3 nucleotides: TGTGCCAGCAGTCAAGGGGCAGGGCCGGTTGAGACCCAGTACTTC.